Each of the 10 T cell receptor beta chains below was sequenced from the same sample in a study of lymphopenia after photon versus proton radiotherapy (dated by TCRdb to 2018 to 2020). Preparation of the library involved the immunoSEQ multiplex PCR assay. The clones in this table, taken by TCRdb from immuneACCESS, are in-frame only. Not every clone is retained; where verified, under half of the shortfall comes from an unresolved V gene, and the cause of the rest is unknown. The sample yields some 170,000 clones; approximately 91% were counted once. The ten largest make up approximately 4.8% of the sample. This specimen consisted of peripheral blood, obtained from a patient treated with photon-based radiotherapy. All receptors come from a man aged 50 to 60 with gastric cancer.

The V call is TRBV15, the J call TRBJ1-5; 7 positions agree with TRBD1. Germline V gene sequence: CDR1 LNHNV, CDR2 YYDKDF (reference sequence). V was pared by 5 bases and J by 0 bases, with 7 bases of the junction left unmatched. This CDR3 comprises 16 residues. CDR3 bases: TGTGCCACCAGCCCCCGGGACAGCCATAGCAATCAGCCCCAGCATTTT. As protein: CATSPRDSHSNQPQHF.

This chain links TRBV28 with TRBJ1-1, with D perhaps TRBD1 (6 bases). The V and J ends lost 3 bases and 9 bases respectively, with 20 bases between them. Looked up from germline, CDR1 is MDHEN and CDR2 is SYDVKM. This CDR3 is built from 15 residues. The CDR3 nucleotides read TGTGCCAGCAGTTTCGAGATGGGGGGCCCGCGAAAAGCTTTCTTT. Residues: CASSFEMGGPRKAFF. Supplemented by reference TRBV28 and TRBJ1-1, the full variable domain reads DVKVTQSSRYLVKRTGEKVFLECVQDMDHENMFWYRQDPGLGLRLIYFSYDVKMKEKGDIPEGYSVSREKKERFSLILESASTNQTSMYLCASSFEMGGPRKAFFGQGTRLTVV.

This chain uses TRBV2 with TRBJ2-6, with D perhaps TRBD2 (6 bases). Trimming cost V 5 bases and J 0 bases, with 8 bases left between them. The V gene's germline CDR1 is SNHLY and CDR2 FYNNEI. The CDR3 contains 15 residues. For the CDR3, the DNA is TGTGCCAGCAGTTCCGGGGGCTCTGGGGCCAACGTCCTGACTTTC. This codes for CASSSGGSGANVLTF. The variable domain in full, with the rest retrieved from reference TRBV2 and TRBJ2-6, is EPEVTQTPSHQVTQMGQEVILRCVPISNHLYFYWYRQILGQKVEFLVSFYNNEISEKSEIFDDQFSVERPDGSNFTLKIRSTKLEDSAMYFCASSSGGSGANVLTFGAGSRLTVL.

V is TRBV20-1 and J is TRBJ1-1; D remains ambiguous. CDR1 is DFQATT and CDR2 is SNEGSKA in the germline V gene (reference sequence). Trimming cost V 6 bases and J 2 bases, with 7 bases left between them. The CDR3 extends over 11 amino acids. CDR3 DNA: TGCAGTGCGCCAGGAAACACTGAAGCTTTCTTT. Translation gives CSAPGNTEAFF.

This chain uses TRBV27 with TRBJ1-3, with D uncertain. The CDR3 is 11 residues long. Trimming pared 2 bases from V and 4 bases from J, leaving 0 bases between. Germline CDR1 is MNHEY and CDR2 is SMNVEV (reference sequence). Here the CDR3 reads CASSLGNTIYF. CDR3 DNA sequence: TGTGCCAGCAGTTTAGGAAACACCATATATTTT.

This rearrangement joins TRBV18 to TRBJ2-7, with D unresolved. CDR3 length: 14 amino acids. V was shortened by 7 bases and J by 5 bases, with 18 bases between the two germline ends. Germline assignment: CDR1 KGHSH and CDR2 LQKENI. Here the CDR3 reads CASYSDSKRDEQYF. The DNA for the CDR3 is TGTGCCAGCTACTCCGACTCGAAACGCGACGAGCAGTACTTC.

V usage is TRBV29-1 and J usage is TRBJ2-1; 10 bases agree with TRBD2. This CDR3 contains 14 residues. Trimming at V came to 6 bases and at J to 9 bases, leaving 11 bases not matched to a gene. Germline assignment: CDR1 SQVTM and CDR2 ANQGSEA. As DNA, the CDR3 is TGCAGCGTCCCGGGACTAGCGTCAAAGGCTGAGCAGTTCTTC. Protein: CSVPGLASKAEQFF.

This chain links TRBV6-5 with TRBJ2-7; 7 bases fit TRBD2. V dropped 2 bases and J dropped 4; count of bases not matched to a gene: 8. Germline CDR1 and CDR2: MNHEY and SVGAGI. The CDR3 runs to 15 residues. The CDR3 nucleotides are TGTGCCAGCAGTTACGCAGCGGGAAATCCTTACGAGCAGTACTTC. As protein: CASSYAAGNPYEQYF.

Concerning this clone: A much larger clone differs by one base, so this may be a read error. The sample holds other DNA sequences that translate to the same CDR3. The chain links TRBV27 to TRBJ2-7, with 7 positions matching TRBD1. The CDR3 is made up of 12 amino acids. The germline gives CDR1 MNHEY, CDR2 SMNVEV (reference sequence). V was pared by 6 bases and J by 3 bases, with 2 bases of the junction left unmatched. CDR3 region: CASRGDSYEQYF. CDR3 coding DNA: TGTGCCAGCAGGGGGGACAGCTACGAGCAGTACTTC.

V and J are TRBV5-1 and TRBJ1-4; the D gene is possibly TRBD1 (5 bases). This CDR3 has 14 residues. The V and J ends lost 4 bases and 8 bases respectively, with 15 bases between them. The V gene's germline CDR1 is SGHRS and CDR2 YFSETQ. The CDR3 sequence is CASSTRDLREKLFF. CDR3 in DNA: TGCGCCAGCAGCACCCGGGACCTGAGGGAAAAACTGTTTTTT.